This T cell receptor beta chain appears in the sequencing data of a study of regulatory T cells in long-lasting Graves disease. Through Arm-PCR of CDR3 regions and iRepertoire HTBI primers, TCR beta libraries were built. Via MiXCR, TCRdb re-called the multiplex PCR reads, giving one row per CDR3 protein. The data show roughly 360,000 distinct CDR3 sequences, about 12% seen once. This clonotype showed up many times. What it binds is unknown. Time point here: newly diagnosed GD, antithyroid drugs for less than 3 months. The TCR library used RNA extracted from PBMCs. Overall study results and limits: Sampling was limited to peripheral blood rather than thyroid tissue.

This sample also appeared in a second study, on T cells in Graves' hyperthyroidism and ophthalmopathy. That investigation notes: Exclusion followed for patients with uncontrolled infection, other autoimmune disease, pregnancy or lactation. The HTBI primer set drove a first-round RT-PCR of the TCR CDR3. Ophthalmopathy was identified by the model a median 6.5 months ahead of onset.

This clonotype was obtained from a woman under 30 with Graves disease. The sequenced sample was peripheral blood mononuclear cells (PBMCs), obtained at new diagnosis, from a patient treated with antithyroid drugs.

The CDR3 reads CASSVIWGETQYF. For the CDR3, the DNA is TGTGCCAGCAGTGTGATCTGGGGGGAGACCCAGTACTTC. The V call is TRBV2, the J call TRBJ2-5; possibly TRBD1 or TRBD2 for D (5 bases each). Germline V gene lookup returns CDR1 SNHLY and CDR2 FYNNEI. This CDR3 has 13 residues. The V end lost 4 bases, the J end lost 5 bases, and 11 bases lay between the germline ends.